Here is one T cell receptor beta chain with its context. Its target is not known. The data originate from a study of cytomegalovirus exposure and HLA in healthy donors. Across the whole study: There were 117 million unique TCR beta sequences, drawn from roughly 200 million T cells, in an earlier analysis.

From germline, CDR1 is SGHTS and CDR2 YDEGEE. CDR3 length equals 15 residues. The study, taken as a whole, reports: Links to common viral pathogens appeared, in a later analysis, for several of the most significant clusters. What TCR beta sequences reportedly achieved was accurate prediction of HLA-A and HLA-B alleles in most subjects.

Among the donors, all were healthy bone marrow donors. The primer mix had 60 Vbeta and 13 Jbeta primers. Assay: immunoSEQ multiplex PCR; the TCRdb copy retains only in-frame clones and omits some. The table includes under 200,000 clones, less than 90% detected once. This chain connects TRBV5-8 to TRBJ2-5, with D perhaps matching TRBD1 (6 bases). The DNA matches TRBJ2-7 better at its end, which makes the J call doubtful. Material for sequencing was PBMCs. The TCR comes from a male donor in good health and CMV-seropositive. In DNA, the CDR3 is TGTGCCAGCAGCTTGGCCTCCCGGGACACCTACGAGCAGTACTTC. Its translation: CASSLASRDTYEQYF.